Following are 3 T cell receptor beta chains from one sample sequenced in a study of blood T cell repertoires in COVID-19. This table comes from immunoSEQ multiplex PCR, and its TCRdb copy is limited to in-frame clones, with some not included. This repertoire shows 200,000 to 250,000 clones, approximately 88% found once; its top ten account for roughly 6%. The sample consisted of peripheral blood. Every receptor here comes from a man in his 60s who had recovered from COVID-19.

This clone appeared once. CDR3 DNA sequence: TGTGCCACCAGACGGGGGGGGTCAGATACGCAGTATTTT. Protein: CATRRGGSDTQYF. This chain links TRBV24-1 with TRBJ2-3; 8 bases are shared with TRBD2. Germline loops: CDR1 KGHDR, CDR2 SFDVKD. CDR3 length: 13 amino acids. Trimming removed 7 bases from V and 4 bases from J; junction bases left unmatched: 3.

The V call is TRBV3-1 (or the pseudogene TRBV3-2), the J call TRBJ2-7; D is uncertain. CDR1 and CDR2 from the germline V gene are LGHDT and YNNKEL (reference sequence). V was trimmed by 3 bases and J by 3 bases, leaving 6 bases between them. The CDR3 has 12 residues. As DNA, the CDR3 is TGTGCCAGCAGCCATAACGGCTACGAGCAGTACTTC. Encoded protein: CASSHNGYEQYF.

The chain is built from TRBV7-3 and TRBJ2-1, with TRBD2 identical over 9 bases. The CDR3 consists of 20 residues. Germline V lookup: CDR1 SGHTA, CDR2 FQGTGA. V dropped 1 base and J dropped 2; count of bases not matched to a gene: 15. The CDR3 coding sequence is TGTGCCAGCAGCTTAAAGCCAGGGTTGGTAGCGGGAGCCGCCTACAATGAGCAGTTCTTC. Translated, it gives CASSLKPGLVAGAAYNEQFF.